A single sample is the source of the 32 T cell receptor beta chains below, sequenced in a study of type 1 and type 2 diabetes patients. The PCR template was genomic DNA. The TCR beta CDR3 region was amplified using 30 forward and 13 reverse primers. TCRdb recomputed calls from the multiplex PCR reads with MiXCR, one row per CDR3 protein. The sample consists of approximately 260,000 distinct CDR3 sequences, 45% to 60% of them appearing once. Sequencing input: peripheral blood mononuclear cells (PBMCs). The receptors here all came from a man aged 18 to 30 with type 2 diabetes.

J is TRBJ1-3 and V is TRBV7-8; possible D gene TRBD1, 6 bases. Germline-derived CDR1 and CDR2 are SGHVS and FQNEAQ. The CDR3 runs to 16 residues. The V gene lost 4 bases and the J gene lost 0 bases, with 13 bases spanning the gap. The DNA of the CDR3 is TGTGCCAGCAGCTCCCACCAGGGGAGCTCTGGAAACACCATATATTTT. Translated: CASSSHQGSSGNTIYF.

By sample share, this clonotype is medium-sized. The CDR3 nucleotides are TGTGCCAGCAGCCCATATGGGCAAGAGACCCAGTACTTC. Amino acid sequence: CASSPYGQETQYF. The genes are TRBV27 and TRBJ2-5; D call uncertain. With 6 bases removed from V and 2 bases from J, the gap between germline ends came to 10 bases. CDR1 and CDR2 (germline): MNHEY, SMNVEV (reference sequence). The CDR3 is 13 amino acids.

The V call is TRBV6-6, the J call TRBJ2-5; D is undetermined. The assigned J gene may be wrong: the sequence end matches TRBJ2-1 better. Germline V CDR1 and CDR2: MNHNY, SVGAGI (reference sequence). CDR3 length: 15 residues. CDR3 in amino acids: CASSYRRPADNEQFF. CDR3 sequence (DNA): TGTGCCAGCAGTTACAGACGTCCAGCAGACAATGAGCAGTTCTTC.

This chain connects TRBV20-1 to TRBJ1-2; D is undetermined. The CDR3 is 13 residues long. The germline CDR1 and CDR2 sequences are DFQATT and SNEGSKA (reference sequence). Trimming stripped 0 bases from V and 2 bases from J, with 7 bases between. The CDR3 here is CSAREHLNYGYTF. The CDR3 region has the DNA TGCAGTGCTAGAGAACATCTAAACTATGGCTACACCTTC.

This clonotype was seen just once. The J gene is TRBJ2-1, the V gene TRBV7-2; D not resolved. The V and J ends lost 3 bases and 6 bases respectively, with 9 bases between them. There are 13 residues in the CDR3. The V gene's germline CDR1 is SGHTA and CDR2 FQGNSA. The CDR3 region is CASSLFGRNEQFF. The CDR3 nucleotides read TGTGCCAGCAGCTTGTTCGGGCGCAATGAGCAGTTCTTC.

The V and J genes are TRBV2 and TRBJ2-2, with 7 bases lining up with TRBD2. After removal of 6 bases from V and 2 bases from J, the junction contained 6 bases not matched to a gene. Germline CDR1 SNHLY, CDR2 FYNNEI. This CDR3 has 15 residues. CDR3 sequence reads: CASRKPGLNTGELFF. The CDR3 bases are TGTGCCAGCAGAAAACCGGGACTAAACACCGGGGAGCTGTTTTTT. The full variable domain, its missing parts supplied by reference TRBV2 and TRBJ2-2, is EPEVTQTPSHQVTQMGQEVILRCVPISNHLYFYWYRQILGQKVEFLVSFYNNEISEKSEIFDDQFSVERPDGSNFTLKIRSTKLEDSAMYFCASRKPGLNTGELFFGEGSRLTVL.

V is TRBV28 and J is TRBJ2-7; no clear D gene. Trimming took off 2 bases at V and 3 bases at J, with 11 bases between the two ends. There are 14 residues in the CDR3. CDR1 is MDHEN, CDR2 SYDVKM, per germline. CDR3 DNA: TGTGCCAGCAGTTTAGGGCCTCTAGACTACGAGCAGTACTTC. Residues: CASSLGPLDYEQYF.

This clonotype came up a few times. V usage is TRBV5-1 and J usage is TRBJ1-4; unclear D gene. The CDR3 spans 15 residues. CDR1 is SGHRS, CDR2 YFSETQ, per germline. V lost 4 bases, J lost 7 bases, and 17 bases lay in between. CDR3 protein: CASSPPQGNTEKLFF. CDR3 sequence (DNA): TGCGCCAGCAGCCCCCCGCAAGGGAATACTGAAAAACTGTTTTTT. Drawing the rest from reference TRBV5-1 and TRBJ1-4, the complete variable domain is KAGVTQTPRYLIKTRGQQVTLSCSPISGHRSVSWYQQTPGQGLQFLFEYFSETQRNKGNFPGRFSGRQFSNSRSEMNVSTLELGDSALYLCASSPPQGNTEKLFFGSGTQLSVL.

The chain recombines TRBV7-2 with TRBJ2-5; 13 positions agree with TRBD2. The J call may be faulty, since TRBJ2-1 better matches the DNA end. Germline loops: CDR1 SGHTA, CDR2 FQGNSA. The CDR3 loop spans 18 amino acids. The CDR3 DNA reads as TGTGCCAGCAGCTTAAAAGGGACTAGCGGGGCGGGAGGATATGAGCAGTTCTTC. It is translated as CASSLKGTSGAGGYEQFF.

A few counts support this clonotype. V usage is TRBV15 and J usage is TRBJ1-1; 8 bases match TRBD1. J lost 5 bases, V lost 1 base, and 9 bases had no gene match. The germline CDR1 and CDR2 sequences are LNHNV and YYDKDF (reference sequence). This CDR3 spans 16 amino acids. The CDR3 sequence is CATSRGQGALVTEAFF. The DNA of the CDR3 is TGTGCCACCAGCAGAGGGCAGGGGGCATTGGTTACTGAAGCTTTCTTT.

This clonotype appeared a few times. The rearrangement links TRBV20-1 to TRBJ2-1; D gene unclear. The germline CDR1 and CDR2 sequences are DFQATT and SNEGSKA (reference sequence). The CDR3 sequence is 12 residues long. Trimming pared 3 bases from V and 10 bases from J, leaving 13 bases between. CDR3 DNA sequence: TGCAGTGCTAGTCTCCTAGTAGGGGAGCAGTTCTTC. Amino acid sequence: CSASLLVGEQFF.

This chain's CDR3 is CASSPQYWGEQYF. The CDR3 DNA reads as TGTGCCAGCAGTCCACAGTACTGGGGGGAGCAGTACTTC. V gene TRBV6-6 combines with J gene TRBJ2-7; D is perhaps TRBD1 or TRBD2 (5 bases each). V gave up 5 bases and J gave up 7 bases, with 15 bases separating them. This CDR3 is built from 13 residues. Germline V gene sequence: CDR1 MNHNY, CDR2 SVGAGI (reference sequence).

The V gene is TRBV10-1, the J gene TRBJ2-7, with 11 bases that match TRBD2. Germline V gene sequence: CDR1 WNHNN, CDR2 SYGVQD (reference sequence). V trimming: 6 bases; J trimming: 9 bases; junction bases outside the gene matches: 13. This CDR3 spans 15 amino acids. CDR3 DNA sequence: TGCGCCAGCAGCACCATAGCGGGGGGGCCCGACGGGCAGTACTTC. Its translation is CASSTIAGGPDGQYF.

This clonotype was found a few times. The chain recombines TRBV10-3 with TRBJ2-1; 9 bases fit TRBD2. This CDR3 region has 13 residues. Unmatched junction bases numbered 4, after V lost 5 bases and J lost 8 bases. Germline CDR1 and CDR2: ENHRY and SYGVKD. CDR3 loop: CAISTGLAHEQFF. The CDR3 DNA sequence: TGTGCCATCAGTACGGGACTAGCCCATGAGCAGTTCTTC.

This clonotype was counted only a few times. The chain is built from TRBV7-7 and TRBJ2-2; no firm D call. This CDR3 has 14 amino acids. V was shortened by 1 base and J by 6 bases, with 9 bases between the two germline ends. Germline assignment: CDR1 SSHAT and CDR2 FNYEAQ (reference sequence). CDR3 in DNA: TGTGCCAGCAGCTTAGTGTTGGGCGCCGGGGAGCTGTTTTTT. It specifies CASSLVLGAGELFF.

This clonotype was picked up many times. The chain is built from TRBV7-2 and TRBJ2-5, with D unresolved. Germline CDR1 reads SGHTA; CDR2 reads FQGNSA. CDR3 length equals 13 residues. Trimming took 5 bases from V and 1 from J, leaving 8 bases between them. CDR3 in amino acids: CASSPRFQETQYF. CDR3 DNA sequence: TGTGCCAGCAGCCCCCGGTTCCAAGAGACCCAGTACTTC. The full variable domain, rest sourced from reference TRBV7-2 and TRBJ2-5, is GAGVSQSPSNKVTEKGKDVELRCDPISGHTALYWYRQSLGQGLEFLIYFQGNSAPDKSGLPSDRFSAERTGGSVSTLTIQRTQQEDSAVYLCASSPRFQETQYFGPGTRLLVL.

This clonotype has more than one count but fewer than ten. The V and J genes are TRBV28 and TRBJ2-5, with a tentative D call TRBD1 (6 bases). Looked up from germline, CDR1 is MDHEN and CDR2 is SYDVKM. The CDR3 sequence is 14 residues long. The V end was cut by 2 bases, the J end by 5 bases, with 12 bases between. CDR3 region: CASSLGGLGETQYF. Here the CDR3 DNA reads TGTGCCAGCAGTTTAGGGGGCTTGGGGGAGACCCAGTACTTC.

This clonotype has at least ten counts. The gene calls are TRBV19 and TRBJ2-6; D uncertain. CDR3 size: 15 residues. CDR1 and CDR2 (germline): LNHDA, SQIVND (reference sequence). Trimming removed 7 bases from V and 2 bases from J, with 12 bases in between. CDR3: CASIGWSPGANVLTF. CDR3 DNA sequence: TGTGCCAGTATTGGGTGGTCCCCTGGGGCCAACGTCCTGACTTTC.

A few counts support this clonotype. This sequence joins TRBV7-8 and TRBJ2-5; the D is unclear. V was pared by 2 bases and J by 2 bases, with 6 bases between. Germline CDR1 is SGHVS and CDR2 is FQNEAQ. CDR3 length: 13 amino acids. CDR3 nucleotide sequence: TGTGCCAGCAGCTTAAAGCTACAAGAGACCCAGTACTTC. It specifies CASSLKLQETQYF.

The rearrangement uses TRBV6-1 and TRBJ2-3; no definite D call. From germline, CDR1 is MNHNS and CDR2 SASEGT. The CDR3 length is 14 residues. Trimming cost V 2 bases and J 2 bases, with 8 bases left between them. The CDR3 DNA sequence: TGTGCCAGCAGTGAATCGGGCCCCACAGATACGCAGTATTTT. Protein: CASSESGPTDTQYF.

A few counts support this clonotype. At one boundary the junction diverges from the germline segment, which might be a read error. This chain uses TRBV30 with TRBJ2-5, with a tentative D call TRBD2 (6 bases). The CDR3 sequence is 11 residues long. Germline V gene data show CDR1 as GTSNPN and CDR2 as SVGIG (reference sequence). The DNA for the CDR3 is TGTGCCTGGAGAGCCGGGACTCTAAGGTTCTTC. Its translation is CAWRAGTLRFF.

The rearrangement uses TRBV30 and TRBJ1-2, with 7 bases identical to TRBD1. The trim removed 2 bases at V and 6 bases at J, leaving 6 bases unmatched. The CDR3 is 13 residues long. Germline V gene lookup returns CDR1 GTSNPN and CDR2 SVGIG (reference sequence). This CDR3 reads CAWSSGTGDGYTF. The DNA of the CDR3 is TGTGCCTGGAGTTCGGGCACAGGGGATGGCTACACCTTC.

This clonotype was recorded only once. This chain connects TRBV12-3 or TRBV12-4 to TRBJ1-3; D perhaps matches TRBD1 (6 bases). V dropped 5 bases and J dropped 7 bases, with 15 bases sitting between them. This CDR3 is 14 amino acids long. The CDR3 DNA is TGTGCCAGCAGTGTCGCAGGGGTTAGTAACACCATATATTTT. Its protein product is CASSVAGVSNTIYF.

As DNA, the CDR3 is TGCGCCAGCAGTGAGTGGACAGGGGCCAATTCACCCCTCCACTTT. This codes for CASSEWTGANSPLHF. V gene TRBV10-1 combines with J gene TRBJ1-6; 9 bases fit TRBD1. Germline-derived CDR1 and CDR2 are WNHNN and SYGVQD (reference sequence). The CDR3 is 15 amino acids. Unmatched junction bases numbered 2, after V lost 1 base and J lost 7 bases.

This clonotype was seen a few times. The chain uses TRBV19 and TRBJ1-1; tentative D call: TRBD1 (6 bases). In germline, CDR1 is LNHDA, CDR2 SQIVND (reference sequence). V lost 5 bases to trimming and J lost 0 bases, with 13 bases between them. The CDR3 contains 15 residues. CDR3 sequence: CASSSRGHVNTEAFF. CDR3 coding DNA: TGTGCCAGTAGTTCACGGGGACACGTGAACACTGAAGCTTTCTTT.

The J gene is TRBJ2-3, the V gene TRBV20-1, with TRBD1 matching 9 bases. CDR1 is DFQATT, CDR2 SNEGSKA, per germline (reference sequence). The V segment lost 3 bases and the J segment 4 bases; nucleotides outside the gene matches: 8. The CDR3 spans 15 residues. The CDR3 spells CSARRAGQGPDTQYF. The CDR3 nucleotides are TGCAGTGCTAGGCGAGCGGGACAGGGTCCAGATACGCAGTATTTT.

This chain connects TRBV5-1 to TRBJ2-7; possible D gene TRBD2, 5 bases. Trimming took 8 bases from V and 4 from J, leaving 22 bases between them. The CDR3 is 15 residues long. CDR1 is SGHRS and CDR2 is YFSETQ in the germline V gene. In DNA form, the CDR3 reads TGCGCCAGTCCCCCGGGGAGCAAGCGACCTTACGAGCAGTACTTC. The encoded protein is CASPPGSKRPYEQYF.

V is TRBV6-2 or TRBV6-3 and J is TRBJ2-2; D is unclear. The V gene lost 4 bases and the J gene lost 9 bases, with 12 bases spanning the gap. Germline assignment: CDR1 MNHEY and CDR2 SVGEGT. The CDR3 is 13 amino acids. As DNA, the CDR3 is TGTGCCAGCAGTTCCCTCCTGTACCGGGAGCTGTTTTTT. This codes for CASSSLLYRELFF.

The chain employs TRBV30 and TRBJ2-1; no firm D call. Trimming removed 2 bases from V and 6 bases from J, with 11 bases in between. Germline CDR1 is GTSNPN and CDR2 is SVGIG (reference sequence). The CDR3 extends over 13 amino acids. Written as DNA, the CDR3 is TGTGCCTGGAGTTCCCGCAGCGTCAATGAGCAGTTCTTC. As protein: CAWSSRSVNEQFF.

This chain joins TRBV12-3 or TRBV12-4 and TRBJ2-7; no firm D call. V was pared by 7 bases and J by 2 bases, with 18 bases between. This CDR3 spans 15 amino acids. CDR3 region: CASTLLNGGTYEQYF. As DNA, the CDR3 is TGTGCCAGCACCCTTTTGAATGGCGGAACCTACGAGCAGTACTTC.

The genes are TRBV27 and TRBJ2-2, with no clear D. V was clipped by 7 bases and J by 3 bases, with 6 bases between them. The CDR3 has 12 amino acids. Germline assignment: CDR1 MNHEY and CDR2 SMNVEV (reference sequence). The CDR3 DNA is TGTGCCAGCACCGATTACACCGGGGAGCTGTTTTTT. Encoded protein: CASTDYTGELFF.

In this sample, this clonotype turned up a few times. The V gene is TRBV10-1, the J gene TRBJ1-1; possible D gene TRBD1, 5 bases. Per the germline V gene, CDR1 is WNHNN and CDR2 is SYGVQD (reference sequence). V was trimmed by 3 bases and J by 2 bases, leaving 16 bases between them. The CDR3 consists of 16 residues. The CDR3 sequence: CASSENQGSGNTEAFF. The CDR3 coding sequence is TGCGCCAGCAGTGAAAACCAGGGCAGTGGCAACACTGAAGCTTTCTTT.